This T cell receptor (beta chain) emerged from a study of blood T cell repertoires in COVID-19. Germline assignment: CDR1 MDHEN and CDR2 SYDVKM. Deletions cut 8 bases from V and 5 bases from J, with 12 bases between. The CDR3 is 13 amino acids. In the authors' methods: Reference gene primer amplification gave estimated nucleated cell counts. Clones were sequenced by immunoSEQ multiplex PCR, and TCRdb holds only the in-frame ones, with some missing. The DNA was the basis for D and trimming; V, J and clone size are from that table. The sample has approximately 280,000 clones; approximately 83% are singletons.

This chain connects TRBV28 to TRBJ2-2; D possibly corresponds to TRBD2 (5 bases). The sequenced material came from peripheral blood. The source of this sequence is a woman aged 65 to 85 with acute or convalescent COVID-19. CDR3 sequence (DNA): TGTGCCAGCTGGGGAGACACGACCGGGGAGCTGTTTTTT. This sequence encodes CASWGDTTGELFF.